The 15 T cell receptor beta chains in this list originate from one sample, sequenced in a study of T cell changes during pregnancy in multiple sclerosis. The repertoire was sequenced with immunoSEQ multiplex PCR; TCRdb's copy has only in-frame clones and lacks some. The sample has about 62,000 clones; approximately 94% are singletons. Sequenced material: CD8+ T cells from peripheral blood mononuclear cells, taken in the second trimester of pregnancy. The receptor set was obtained from a female donor with multiple sclerosis, enrolled in a pregnancy study.

This sequence joins TRBV5-4 and TRBJ2-6; D perhaps matches TRBD1 (6 bases). Per the germline V gene, CDR1 is SGHNT and CDR2 is YYREEE (reference sequence). CDR3 size: 17 residues. Trimming cost V 0 bases and J 1 base, with 11 bases left between them. The CDR3 here is CASSLAGAMSGANVLTF. CDR3 nucleotides: TGTGCCAGCAGCTTGGCAGGGGCTATGTCTGGGGCCAACGTCCTGACTTTC. The whole variable domain, remainder taken from reference TRBV5-4 and TRBJ2-6, is ETGVTQSPTHLIKTRGQQVTLRCSSQSGHNTVSWYQQALGQGPQFIFQYYREEENGRGNFPPRFSGLQFPNYSSELNVNALELDDSALYLCASSLAGAMSGANVLTFGAGSRLTVL.

V is TRBV11-2 and J is TRBJ1-2; D unresolved. The germline V gene encodes CDR1 SGHAT and CDR2 FQNNGV. V dropped 1 base and J dropped 1 base, with 10 bases sitting between them. This CDR3 is built from 15 residues. The DNA for the CDR3 is TGTGCCAGCAGCTTAGGGTCTGGCAGTAACTATGGCTACACCTTC. Its translation: CASSLGSGSNYGYTF. Full variable domain (remainder filled in from reference TRBV11-2 and TRBJ1-2): EAGVAQSPRYKIIEKRQSVAFWCNPISGHATLYWYQQILGQGPKLLIQFQNNGVVDDSQLPKDRFSAERLKGVDSTLKIQPAKLEDSAVYLCASSLGSGSNYGYTFGSGTRLTVV.

The V call is TRBV18, the J call TRBJ2-6, with D hard to call. Germline CDR1 and CDR2: KGHSH and LQKENI. The length of the CDR3 is 14 residues. Between the trimmed V and J ends, which lost 4 bases and 3 bases, there was a span of 7 bases. The CDR3 here is CASSLRGGANVLTF. CDR3 DNA sequence: TGTGCCAGCTCACTGCGCGGTGGGGCCAACGTCCTGACTTTC.

This sequence joins TRBV7-9 and TRBJ1-2, with 7 bases lining up with TRBD1. This CDR3 spans 14 amino acids. Per germline, CDR1 SEHNR and CDR2 FQNEAQ (reference sequence). V was clipped by 4 bases and J by 6 bases; unmatched bases: 8. The CDR3 sequence: CASSSTGEWNGYTF. CDR3 bases: TGTGCCAGCAGCTCTACAGGGGAATGGAATGGCTACACCTTC.

The V gene is TRBV19, the J gene TRBJ2-5; D gene unclear. Germline V gene lookup returns CDR1 LNHDA and CDR2 SQIVND (reference sequence). The germline V and J ends were trimmed by 3 bases and 0 bases, with 2 bases remaining between them. The CDR3 is 12 amino acids. CDR3 nucleotide sequence: TGTGCCAGTAGTATCGACCAAGAGACCCAGTACTTC. Its protein product is CASSIDQETQYF.

In this sample, this clone is medium-sized. V gene TRBV30 combines with J gene TRBJ1-2, with D possibly matching TRBD1 (6 bases). This CDR3 comprises 10 residues. Germline CDR1 GTSNPN, CDR2 SVGIG (reference sequence). V gave up 8 bases and J gave up 12 bases, with 16 bases separating them. The CDR3 region has the DNA TGTGCCCTAGAAGAGGGACAAGACACCTTC. Its protein product is CALEEGQDTF.

The chain uses TRBV19 and TRBJ2-7; 10 nucleotides line up with TRBD2. After removal of 6 bases from V and 0 bases from J, the junction contained 5 bases not matched to a gene. The CDR3 has 15 residues. CDR1 LNHDA and CDR2 SQIVND come from the germline V gene (reference sequence). CDR3 DNA sequence: TGTGCCAGTAGCCACTCTAGCGGGAGCTCCTACGAGCAGTACTTC. It codes for CASSHSSGSSYEQYF.

The chain carries TRBV5-4 and TRBJ1-5, with D perhaps matching TRBD1 (5 bases). The CDR3 extends over 13 amino acids. Trimming cost V 4 bases and J 7 bases, with 12 bases left between them. Germline lookup yields CDR1 SGHNT and CDR2 YYREEE (reference sequence). CDR3 DNA: TGTGCCAGCAGCACTGGACATGGGCAGCCCCAGCATTTT. The encoded protein is CASSTGHGQPQHF.

In DNA, the CDR3 is TGCGCCAGGTACTTGTACGAGCAGTACTTC. This encodes CARYLYEQYF. The V call is TRBV10-1, the J call TRBJ2-7; no reliable D call. Germline CDR1 is WNHNN and CDR2 is SYGVQD (reference sequence). Trimming removed 9 bases from V and 4 bases from J, with 7 bases in between. CDR3 length: 10 residues.

The chain uses TRBV30 and TRBJ2-3, with 7 bases matching TRBD2. Germline V gives CDR1 GTSNPN, CDR2 SVGIG (reference sequence). The CDR3 runs to 13 residues. CDR3 sequence: CAIGLAGTDTQYF. The CDR3 region has the DNA TGTGCTATCGGGCTAGCGGGCACAGATACGCAGTATTTT.

The V call is TRBV6-1, the J call TRBJ2-7, with D tentatively TRBD1 (5 bases). Per the germline V gene, CDR1 is MNHNS and CDR2 is SASEGT. The CDR3 runs 12 residues. The V end was cut by 3 bases, the J end by 7 bases, with 10 bases between. The CDR3 is CASSEGRWEQYF. The DNA of the CDR3 is TGTGCCAGCAGTGAGGGGCGGTGGGAGCAGTACTTC.

J is TRBJ1-4 and V is TRBV5-4, with a weak D call TRBD1 (5 bases). V was cut by 0 bases and J by 6 bases, with 9 bases left in between. The CDR3 spans 14 residues. CDR1 and CDR2 (germline): SGHNT, YYREEE (reference sequence). CDR3: CASSLADNYEKLFF. The CDR3 bases are TGTGCCAGCAGCTTGGCGGACAACTATGAAAAACTGTTTTTT.

The CDR3 loop reads CASSWDSSSGNTIYF. The CDR3 bases are TGTGCCAGTAGTTGGGACAGCAGCTCTGGAAACACCATATATTTT. V and J are TRBV19 and TRBJ1-3; 7 bases line up with TRBD1. V was clipped by 5 bases and J by 0 bases; unmatched bases: 4. The CDR3 contains 15 residues. Germline loops: CDR1 LNHDA, CDR2 SQIVND (reference sequence).

The J gene is TRBJ1-1, the V gene TRBV28, with D hard to call. Germline-derived CDR1 and CDR2 are MDHEN and SYDVKM. The CDR3 is 13 residues long. With 5 bases removed from V and 9 bases from J, the gap between germline ends came to 16 bases. CDR3 nucleotide sequence: TGTGCCAGCAGTCCCCCAGGCCCTCCCCAAGCTTTCTTT. Translating it yields CASSPPGPPQAFF.

This chain links TRBV5-1 with TRBJ1-5; D perhaps matches TRBD1 (6 bases). V was clipped by 0 bases and J by 2 bases, with 15 bases between them. Germline V CDR1 and CDR2: SGHRS, YFSETQ. The CDR3 spans 17 residues. CDR3 nucleotides: TGCGCCAGCAGCTTGGCCGGGGCAGGGGAAGGCAATCAGCCCCAGCATTTT. Protein sequence: CASSLAGAGEGNQPQHF.